These 27 T cell receptor beta chains originate from one sample sequenced in a study of cytomegalovirus exposure and HLA in healthy donors. This PCR relied on a set of 60 Vbeta primers and 13 Jbeta primers. The repertoire was sequenced with immunoSEQ multiplex PCR; TCRdb's copy has only in-frame clones and lacks some. The sample holds 210,000 or so clones, under 85% seen once. Sequencing used PBMCs. Receptors were obtained from a woman in her forties or fifties in good health and CMV-seropositive.

V gene TRBV6-5 combines with J gene TRBJ1-5; D perhaps matches TRBD1 (5 bases). CDR3 length: 14 amino acids. V lost 2 bases, J lost 5 bases, and 10 bases lay in between. Germline V gene sequence: CDR1 MNHEY, CDR2 SVGAGI. The CDR3 DNA reads as TGTGCCAGCAGTTACAGGAGGGGAGATCAGCCCCAGCATTTT. Its protein product is CASSYRRGDQPQHF.

This rearrangement joins TRBV6-4 to TRBJ1-1; D possibly corresponds to TRBD1 (5 bases). The germline V gene encodes CDR1 MRHNA and CDR2 SNTAGT. The CDR3 spans 13 residues. Trimming left V 4 bases short and J 4 bases short, with 10 bases between. CDR3 sequence: CASSGDGGTEAFF. CDR3 DNA sequence: TGTGCCAGCAGTGGTGACGGGGGCACTGAAGCTTTCTTT.

The chain links TRBV27 to TRBJ2-7, with a tentative D call TRBD1 (5 bases). Germline V gives CDR1 MNHEY, CDR2 SMNVEV (reference sequence). The CDR3 spans 13 residues. Trimming pared 6 bases from V and 1 base from J, leaving 10 bases between. DNA of the CDR3: TGTGCCAGCAGCCAAGACAGTTCCTACGAGCAGTACTTC. Translation gives CASSQDSSYEQYF.

This chain links TRBV9 with TRBJ1-1; 11 bases agree with TRBD1. J was trimmed by 11 bases and V by 0 bases; bases with no gene match: 3. From germline, CDR1 is SGDLS and CDR2 YYNGEE. The length of the CDR3 is 13 residues. CDR3 sequence (DNA): TGTGCCAGCAGCGTAGAGGACAGGGGGCTTGCTTTCTTT. Encoded protein: CASSVEDRGLAFF.

This clone has just one count. The genes are TRBV6-5 and TRBJ2-5, with a tentative D call TRBD1 (6 bases). The germline V gene encodes CDR1 MNHEY and CDR2 SVGAGI. This CDR3 is built from 13 residues. Trimming took 6 bases from V and 3 from J, leaving 11 bases between them. CDR3: CASSQGPKETQYF. For the CDR3, the DNA is TGTGCCAGCAGCCAGGGGCCGAAAGAGACCCAGTACTTC.

The chain couples TRBV7-3 to TRBJ2-3; a weak D match, TRBD2 (6 bases). Trimming cost V 1 base and J 3 bases, with 14 bases left between them. The CDR3 consists of 16 residues. CDR1 is SGHTA, CDR2 FQGTGA, per germline. The chain's CDR3 is CASSLRAGIGTDTQYF. The CDR3 region has the DNA TGTGCCAGCAGCTTAAGGGCGGGGATAGGTACAGATACGCAGTATTTT.

This chain connects TRBV9 to TRBJ1-1, with D tentatively TRBD1 (6 bases). Trimming took off 0 bases at V and 0 bases at J, with 9 bases between the two ends. The CDR3 totals 15 residues. The germline V gene has CDR1 SGDLS and CDR2 YYNGEE. CDR3 bases: TGTGCCAGCAGCGTAGTAACAGGGTTGAACACTGAAGCTTTCTTT. This translates into CASSVVTGLNTEAFF.

This clone was seen once. The CDR3 nucleotides are TGTGCCAGTAGTTTTACCTCCCTCGTGGCCACTGAAGCTTTCTTT. Amino acids: CASSFTSLVATEAFF. The J gene is TRBJ1-1, the V gene TRBV19; D remains ambiguous. Trimming removed 5 bases from V and 4 bases from J, with 17 bases in between. CDR3 length equals 15 residues. CDR1 LNHDA and CDR2 SQIVND come from the germline V gene (reference sequence).

The chain combines TRBV7-9 with TRBJ1-3, with unresolved D. The CDR3 sequence is 14 residues long. Germline V CDR1 and CDR2: SEHNR, FQNEAQ (reference sequence). V dropped 3 bases and J dropped 0 bases, with 6 bases sitting between them. The CDR3 sequence is CASSFERSGNTIYF. CDR3 DNA sequence: TGTGCCAGCAGCTTTGAGCGCTCTGGAAACACCATATATTTT.

This clone was detected a few times. The CDR3 DNA follows: TGTGCCAGCACCAGGGGTGGCGGGTCACCCCTCCACTTT. Protein sequence: CASTRGGGSPLHF. This sequence joins TRBV2 and TRBJ1-6, with D perhaps matching TRBD1 (6 bases). Trimming pared 7 bases from V and 10 bases from J, leaving 14 bases between. CDR1 and CDR2 from the germline V gene are SNHLY and FYNNEI. This CDR3 spans 13 amino acids. The full variable domain, its missing parts supplied by reference TRBV2 and TRBJ1-6, is EPEVTQTPSHQVTQMGQEVILRCVPISNHLYFYWYRQILGQKVEFLVSFYNNEISEKSEIFDDQFSVERPDGSNFTLKIRSTKLEDSAMYFCASTRGGGSPLHFGNGTRLTVT.

This clone was observed once. CDR3 in amino acids: CASTERVSSYEQYF. In DNA, the CDR3 is TGTGCCAGCACCGAGCGGGTTAGCTCCTACGAGCAGTACTTC. The chain is built from TRBV2 and TRBJ2-7; tentatively, D is TRBD2 (6 bases). The V end lost 7 bases, the J end lost 0 bases, and 13 bases lay between the germline ends. Germline CDR1 SNHLY, CDR2 FYNNEI. CDR3 length equals 14 residues.

The rearrangement joins TRBV5-5 to TRBJ1-6, with 8 positions matching TRBD1. J was trimmed by 8 bases and V by 0 bases; bases with no gene match: 10. The germline V gene encodes CDR1 SGHKS and CDR2 YYEKEE (reference sequence). The CDR3 runs to 17 residues. The CDR3 nucleotides read TGTGCCAGCAGCTTGGCAGGGACAGGCGCCGGGGATTCACCCCTCCACTTT. It yields the protein CASSLAGTGAGDSPLHF.

The rearrangement links TRBV6-5 to TRBJ1-1; 8 bases line up with TRBD1. This CDR3 has 15 amino acids. Per the germline V gene, CDR1 is MNHEY and CDR2 is SVGAGI. The ends lost 1 base at V and 5 bases at J; junction bases unmatched: 6. This CDR3 is CASSYFRGPGTEAFF. The DNA for the CDR3 is TGTGCCAGCAGTTACTTCAGGGGGCCGGGAACTGAAGCTTTCTTT.

The chain combines TRBV27 with TRBJ2-7, with TRBD2 matching 9 bases. Losses at the gene ends were 8 bases for V and 3 bases for J; bases not matched to a gene: 11. The germline CDR1 and CDR2 sequences are MNHEY and SMNVEV (reference sequence). The CDR3 spans 15 residues. The CDR3 DNA reads TGTGCCAGCTTAATTCTTCTAGCGGGGTGCTACGAGCAGTACTTC. Translation gives CASLILLAGCYEQYF.

The chain employs TRBV2 and TRBJ2-1; 7 positions match TRBD1. The CDR3 sequence is 16 residues long. Trimming cost V 5 bases and J 0 bases; bases outside gene matches: 7. Per the germline V gene, CDR1 is SNHLY and CDR2 is FYNNEI. The CDR3 nucleotides read TGTGCCAGCAGTAGGGACGGGGACAGCTCCTACAATGAGCAGTTCTTC. This sequence encodes CASSRDGDSSYNEQFF.

The V call is TRBV21-1, the J call TRBJ2-7; the D call TRBD1 from the table was never checked on the DNA. TRBV21-1 is marked as a pseudogene. CDR3 size: 14 residues. The CDR3 DNA reads as TGTGCCAGCAGCCCCTGGACAGGGGGATTCGAGCAGTACTTC. It translates to CASSPWTGGFEQYF.

The rearrangement joins TRBV11-2 to TRBJ1-5; TRBD1 agrees at 9 bases. The J segment lost 7 bases and the V segment lost 4 bases, leaving 8 bases of the junction unmatched. The CDR3 is made up of 15 amino acids. The V gene's germline CDR1 is SGHAT and CDR2 FQNNGV. The CDR3 DNA sequence: TGTGCCAGCAGCTCAACGACAGGGGGGGGGCAGCCCCAGCATTTT. Its protein product is CASSSTTGGGQPQHF.

V and J are TRBV20-1 and TRBJ2-7; D gene uncertain. The CDR3 runs 10 residues. CDR1 DFQATT and CDR2 SNEGSKA come from the germline V gene (reference sequence). Deletions cut 3 bases from V and 7 bases from J, with 7 bases between. CDR3 amino acids: CSASTLEQYF. The CDR3, as DNA: TGCAGTGCTAGTACTCTGGAGCAGTACTTC.

The V and J genes are TRBV30 and TRBJ1-1; D may be TRBD1 (5 bases). The ends were cut back, 1 base at V and 8 bases at J, with 14 bases in the middle. The length of the CDR3 is 13 residues. Germline lookup yields CDR1 GTSNPN and CDR2 SVGIG (reference sequence). In nucleotides, the CDR3 is TGTGCCTGGAGTGAGGAGGGGTGGTCGGAAGCTTTCTTT. It specifies CAWSEEGWSEAFF.

In its sample, this clone was seen once. This chain's CDR3 is CAWRPSAAGETQYF. The DNA of the CDR3 is TGTGCCTGGCGCCCTTCAGCAGCGGGAGAGACCCAGTACTTC. V and J are TRBV30 and TRBJ2-5; TRBD2 might be the D (6 bases). Germline V gene sequence: CDR1 GTSNPN, CDR2 SVGIG (reference sequence). CDR3 size: 14 residues. The V gene lost 5 bases and the J gene lost 4 bases, with 17 bases spanning the gap.

The rearrangement uses TRBV5-1 and TRBJ2-1; tentatively, D is TRBD1 (6 bases). Germline V lookup: CDR1 SGHRS, CDR2 YFSETQ. The CDR3 consists of 14 residues. V gave up 0 bases and J gave up 8 bases, with 12 bases separating them. CDR3 sequence: CASSLVQGEDEQFF. For the CDR3, the DNA is TGCGCCAGCAGCTTGGTACAGGGCGAGGATGAGCAGTTCTTC.

In the case of this clone: The junction and the germline gene differ at one end; a read error may be behind it. This chain joins TRBV7-9 and TRBJ2-7, with 7 bases fitting TRBD1. Germline CDR1 and CDR2: SEHNR and FQNEAQ (reference sequence). This CDR3 spans 15 amino acids. The CDR3 here is CSSSQYRGLDYEQYF. CDR3 sequence (DNA): TGTTCCAGCAGCCAGTACAGGGGCCTCGACTACGAGCAGTACTTC.

V is TRBV6-5 and J is TRBJ1-1; no clear D gene. Germline V gene sequence: CDR1 MNHEY, CDR2 SVGAGI. This CDR3 has 14 residues. The V gene lost 0 bases and the J gene lost 13 bases, with 18 bases spanning the gap. The CDR3 nucleotides are TGTGCCAGCAGTTACTCGAGGGTTCGACGCCCAGGTTTCTTT. Translated, it gives CASSYSRVRRPGFF.

The chain joins TRBV19 to TRBJ1-2, with a weak D call TRBD1 (6 bases). There are 13 residues in the CDR3. V was pared by 7 bases and J by 6 bases, with 15 bases between. Germline values: CDR1 LNHDA, CDR2 SQIVND (reference sequence). In DNA, the CDR3 is TGTGCCAGTAACCCAACAGGGATAGATGGCTACACCTTC. Amino acids: CASNPTGIDGYTF.

This chain links TRBV6-1 with TRBJ2-5; TRBD1 is a possible D gene (6 bases). Looked up from germline, CDR1 is MNHNS and CDR2 is SASEGT. The length of the CDR3 is 14 residues. Trimming took off 6 bases at V and 0 bases at J, with 11 bases between the two ends. The CDR3, as DNA: TGTGCCAGCAGGAGGGGGAGCAACCAAGAGACCCAGTACTTC. Amino acids: CASRRGSNQETQYF.

The chain links TRBV2 to TRBJ2-7, with D possibly matching TRBD2 (6 bases). Germline CDR1 reads SNHLY; CDR2 reads FYNNEI. The V gene lost 9 bases and the J gene lost 0 bases, with 15 bases spanning the gap. The CDR3 is 14 amino acids. The CDR3 sequence: CASRRDGSSYEQYF. The CDR3 DNA reads as TGTGCCAGTAGGAGGGACGGGAGCTCCTACGAGCAGTACTTC.

The genes are TRBV7-9 and TRBJ2-5; 8 bases match TRBD1. Germline V gene sequence: CDR1 SEHNR, CDR2 FQNEAQ (reference sequence). V shed 5 bases and J 4 bases; nucleotides not matched to a gene: 12. The CDR3 contains 16 residues. The CDR3 DNA reads TGTGCCAGCAGCCCCGGACAGGGTCGCCTTCCAGAGACCCAGTACTTC. This translates into CASSPGQGRLPETQYF.